One and the same sample provided the 21 T cell receptor beta chains below, sequenced in a study of T cell responses to AZD1222 COVID-19 vaccine (dated by TCRdb to the early 2020s). According to the study, the label for this sample's time point signals: baseline before first vaccination. The protocol used for the library was the immunoSEQ multiplex PCR assay. Here the immuneACCESS table is served through TCRdb, limited to in-frame sequences with V and J called. Missing clones are a known gap in these copies; in checked studies unresolved V genes cover under half, and the rest lacks a known reason. This sample has a few hundred thousand clones in its table, and approximately 95% of those were observed once. The ten largest clones take up roughly 0.6% of the sample. The sample in question was peripheral blood, obtained on day 0 of AZD1222 vaccination. These receptors were taken from an adult in good health.

The J gene is TRBJ2-7, the V gene TRBV9; D is perhaps TRBD1 or TRBD2 (5 bases each). Trimming took 3 bases from V and 6 from J, leaving 10 bases between them. Germline CDR1 SGDLS, CDR2 YYNGEE. The CDR3 is made up of 12 amino acids. CDR3: CASSALGGEQYF. CDR3 coding DNA: TGTGCCAGCAGCGCCCTTGGGGGCGAGCAGTACTTC.

This clone was seen just once. The chain joins TRBV27 to TRBJ2-3; D not certain. Germline V gives CDR1 MNHEY, CDR2 SMNVEV (reference sequence). This CDR3 region has 13 residues. V gave up 7 bases and J gave up 1 base, with 9 bases separating them. CDR3 protein: CASIRIGTDTQYF. The DNA for the CDR3 is TGTGCCAGCATAAGAATCGGCACAGATACGCAGTATTTT.

The chain has TRBV5-1 and TRBJ2-2; maybe TRBD1 (6 bases). V lost 4 bases, J lost 5 bases, and 15 bases lay in between. Germline values: CDR1 SGHRS, CDR2 YFSETQ. The CDR3 sequence is 15 residues long. The CDR3 region is CASSPSTGWTGELFF. The CDR3 DNA reads as TGCGCCAGCAGCCCTTCGACAGGCTGGACCGGGGAGCTGTTTTTT.

The chain has TRBV19 and TRBJ1-5, with D perhaps TRBD1 (5 bases). From germline, CDR1 is LNHDA and CDR2 SQIVND (reference sequence). The CDR3 covers 15 residues. Trimming pared 6 bases from V and 9 bases from J, leaving 21 bases between. The CDR3: CASRGVGTRYGPQHF. Written as DNA, the CDR3 is TGTGCCAGTAGGGGTGTGGGGACCCGGTACGGGCCCCAGCATTTT. The full variable domain, rest sourced from reference TRBV19 and TRBJ1-5, is DGGITQSPKYLFRKEGQNVTLSCEQNLNHDAMYWYRQDPGQGLRLIYYSQIVNDFQKGDIAEGYSVSREKKESFPLTVTSAQKNPTAFYLCASRGVGTRYGPQHFGDGTRLSIL.

The CDR3 loop reads CASSLDRGRDTEAFF. The CDR3 DNA reads as TGTGCCAGCAGCTTAGACAGGGGGAGGGACACTGAAGCTTTCTTT. The chain joins TRBV7-2 to TRBJ1-1, with 8 bases identical to TRBD1. Germline CDR1 and CDR2: SGHTA and FQGNSA. The CDR3 totals 15 residues. Losses at the gene ends were 1 base for V and 3 bases for J; bases not matched to a gene: 4.

This clone occurred once. The V call is TRBV7-2, the J call TRBJ2-2; D is uncertain. The CDR3 covers 12 residues. Trimming left V 6 bases short and J 5 bases short, with 7 bases between. The V gene's germline CDR1 is SGHTA and CDR2 FQGNSA. This CDR3 is CASRLRTGELFF. Here the CDR3 DNA reads TGTGCCAGCAGACTCCGGACCGGGGAGCTGTTTTTT.

This clone was picked up one time. The chain joins TRBV19 to TRBJ1-5; perhaps TRBD1 as D (5 bases). Germline CDR1 and CDR2: LNHDA and SQIVND (reference sequence). V lost 7 bases, J lost 0 bases, and 19 bases lay in between. The CDR3 length is 17 residues. In DNA, the CDR3 is TGTGCCAGTACCCCCCTTAGGGGCGGATATAGCAATCAGCCCCAGCATTTT. It specifies CASTPLRGGYSNQPQHF.

V usage is TRBV27 and J usage is TRBJ2-2; TRBD2 aligns across 8 bases. V was pared by 8 bases and J by 1 base, with 3 bases of the junction left unmatched. The CDR3 has 14 amino acids. Germline V gene lookup returns CDR1 MNHEY and CDR2 SMNVEV (reference sequence). The DNA of the CDR3 is TGTGCCAGCGGCGCGGGGGGGAACACCGGGGAGCTGTTTTTT. Protein product: CASGAGGNTGELFF.

As for this clone: Relative to the germline gene, one junction end is altered; a read error may explain this. The chain employs TRBV7-9 and TRBJ1-6, with TRBD1 matching 8 bases. Germline CDR1 is SEHNR and CDR2 is FQNEAQ (reference sequence). CDR3 length: 14 amino acids. CDR3 nucleotides: TGTGCCAGCAGCCGGACAGGGAATAATTCGCCCCTCCACTTT. Its translation: CASSRTGNNSPLHF.

The V call is TRBV2, the J call TRBJ2-7; the D call may be TRBD1 or TRBD2 (5 bases each). This CDR3 has 13 residues. CDR1 is SNHLY, CDR2 FYNNEI, per germline. Trimming shortened V by 1 base and J by 8 bases, and 12 bases separated the two germline ends. This chain's CDR3 is CASSEVAGSKQYF. CDR3 in DNA: TGTGCCAGCAGTGAAGTGGCAGGGAGCAAGCAGTACTTC.

This clone was detected only a few times. The rearrangement joins TRBV10-3 to TRBJ2-7; D remains ambiguous. CDR1 and CDR2 from the germline V gene are ENHRY and SYGVKD. The CDR3 sequence is 12 residues long. V was clipped by 3 bases and J by 2 bases, with 5 bases between them. The CDR3 region is CAISDHPYEQYF. The DNA for the CDR3 is TGTGCCATCAGTGATCATCCCTACGAGCAGTACTTC.

V gene TRBV30 combines with J gene TRBJ1-2; D ambiguous. The length of the CDR3 is 13 residues. Trimming stripped 4 bases from V and 0 bases from J, with 9 bases between. Germline assignment: CDR1 GTSNPN and CDR2 SVGIG (reference sequence). The DNA for the CDR3 is TGTGCCTGGACCCCTGGAACTAACTATGGCTACACCTTC. It yields the protein CAWTPGTNYGYTF.

V usage is TRBV19 and J usage is TRBJ1-5; weak D call: TRBD1 (6 bases). V lost 7 bases and J lost 3, with 19 bases in between. From germline, CDR1 is LNHDA and CDR2 SQIVND (reference sequence). This CDR3 spans 16 amino acids. The CDR3 spells CASTFLTGLHNQPQHF. CDR3 DNA: TGTGCCAGTACTTTCCTTACAGGGCTTCACAATCAGCCCCAGCATTTT. The whole variable domain, remainder taken from reference TRBV19 and TRBJ1-5, is DGGITQSPKYLFRKEGQNVTLSCEQNLNHDAMYWYRQDPGQGLRLIYYSQIVNDFQKGDIAEGYSVSREKKESFPLTVTSAQKNPTAFYLCASTFLTGLHNQPQHFGDGTRLSIL.

CDR3 bases: TGTGCCAGCAGTTTCTCTGGGACAGCTCAAGAGACCCAGTACTTC. Translated, it gives CASSFSGTAQETQYF. The chain links TRBV28 to TRBJ2-5; 7 bases match TRBD1. V shed 3 bases and J 2 bases; nucleotides not matched to a gene: 6. The CDR3 is 15 residues long. Germline lookup yields CDR1 MDHEN and CDR2 SYDVKM.

The V and J genes are TRBV2 and TRBJ2-4; no firm D call. The CDR3 is made up of 14 amino acids. The V end lost 5 bases, the J end lost 0 bases, and 8 bases lay between the germline ends. Germline V gene lookup returns CDR1 SNHLY and CDR2 FYNNEI. The chain's CDR3 is CASSKTEAKNIQYF. In DNA, the CDR3 is TGTGCCAGCAGTAAGACCGAAGCCAAAAACATTCAGTACTTC.

The chain uses TRBV2 and TRBJ2-7, with D maybe TRBD1 (5 bases). The CDR3 has 16 residues. Trimming removed 1 base at V and 1 base at J, with 14 bases between. CDR1 is SNHLY, CDR2 FYNNEI, per germline. The CDR3 protein is CASSEVLVGLSYEQYF. The CDR3 bases are TGTGCCAGCAGTGAAGTTTTAGTGGGGCTGTCCTACGAGCAGTACTTC.

This rearrangement joins TRBV5-5 to TRBJ1-2; D possibly corresponds to TRBD1 (5 bases). The V gene lost 0 bases and the J gene lost 5 bases, with 11 bases spanning the gap. Germline V gene lookup returns CDR1 SGHKS and CDR2 YYEKEE (reference sequence). This CDR3 has 14 amino acids. CDR3 nucleotide sequence: TGTGCCAGCAGCTTGGAGCAGGGCAAGTATGGCTACACCTTC. It yields the protein CASSLEQGKYGYTF.

The chain couples TRBV24-1 to TRBJ2-5; D may be TRBD1 (8 bases). Germline V lookup: CDR1 KGHDR, CDR2 SFDVKD. The V end was cut by 4 bases, the J end by 5 bases, with 16 bases between. The CDR3 runs to 15 residues. CDR3 DNA sequence: TGTGCCACCAGTGACCCCGGACAGGGAGGGGAGACCCAGTACTTC. This encodes CATSDPGQGGETQYF.

J is TRBJ2-5 and V is TRBV6-6; D may be TRBD1 or TRBD2 (6 bases each). V gave up 6 bases and J gave up 8 bases, with 16 bases separating them. Germline V gene lookup returns CDR1 MNHNY and CDR2 SVGAGI (reference sequence). The CDR3 spans 13 residues. CDR3 amino acids: CASRRGARETQYF. The CDR3 nucleotides are TGTGCCAGCAGAAGGGGGGCCCGAGAAACCCAGTACTTC.

The V gene is TRBV4-1, the J gene TRBJ1-1, with TRBD1 as a possible D gene (5 bases). CDR1 MGHRA and CDR2 YSYEKL come from the germline V gene. The ends were cut back, 0 bases at V and 1 base at J, with 9 bases in the middle. The CDR3 covers 15 residues. The CDR3 here is CASSQDGRGNTEAFF. In DNA form, the CDR3 reads TGCGCCAGCAGCCAAGATGGGAGGGGGAACACTGAAGCTTTCTTT.

This chain uses TRBV6-5 with TRBJ2-7, with D possibly TRBD2 on 6 matching bases. The V end was cut by 10 bases, the J end by 2 bases, with 15 bases between. Germline CDR1 MNHEY, CDR2 SVGAGI. The CDR3 totals 13 residues. The CDR3 nucleotides are TGTGCCACCACGGTGGGGGAGGCCTACGAGCAGTACTTC. It translates to CATTVGEAYEQYF.